This T cell receptor (beta chain) was identified during a study of control samples from healthy donors and cancer patients. Sequenced by immunoSEQ multiplex PCR; TCRdb stores in-frame clones only, minus some. Among about 100,000 clones listed, about 90% were seen once. Trimming cost V 3 bases and J 1 base; bases outside gene matches: 2. The CDR3 covers 14 residues. The germline V gene has CDR1 SQVTM and CDR2 ANQGSEA. The sequencing sample was made of blood. This TCR derives from a woman aged 45 to 65 in good health. The chain is built from TRBV29-1 and TRBJ1-2; 10 bases are a match to TRBD1. In DNA, the CDR3 is TGCAGCGTTGAGACAGGGGGCCTTAACTATGGCTACACCTTC. It codes for CSVETGGLNYGYTF.